This TCR beta chain was sequenced for a study of beta chain features in type 1 diabetes (dated by TCRdb to 2016 to 2019). For the wider study: Mean age, gender distribution, total cell number and subset yield did not differ between patients and healthy donors. A total of about 110 million sorted cells were examined across all samples, and the number of cells per subset was strongly correlated with RNA yield. The study compared the TCRB repertoires of sorted circulating CD4+ T cell subsets in recently diagnosed type 1 diabetes patients with those in matched healthy donors. Regulatory and stem cell-like memory subsets were isolated from only 8 patients and about 8 healthy donors, whereas naive and central memory subsets came from all 30 or so donors. Study-wide findings and limitations: Sequencing cDNA rather than genomic DNA could over-represent highly expressing activated cells, although activation and CD3 levels did not differ between groups. Patients with type 1 diabetes made fewer insertions and deleted more nucleotides at VDJ recombination sites, implying thymic rearrangement abnormalities. PCR may preferentially amplify shorter templates, but because patient and control samples were amplified and corrected together, any resulting skew would affect both groups equally. The naive, central memory and regulatory TCRB repertoires appeared to resemble one another more closely among patients than among healthy donors. Because the HLA sub-analyses included only small numbers of individuals, any influence of HLA type on TCRB rearrangement was left unresolved. In all four CD4+ subsets, TCRB CDR3 length was moderately but significantly shorter in type 1 diabetes patients.

As to this clone: No cognate antigen has been identified for it. Base quality data are lacking; no much larger clone is found one base away.

The entire isolated RNA was reverse transcribed using the High Capacity cDNA Reverse Transcription Kit, and thus expressed TCRB transcripts were sequenced. Naive, central memory and regulatory T cell samples underwent deep immunoSEQ sequencing, averaging around 4 million total reads per sample. Sorted cells were lysed in RLT buffer, and RNA was extracted using DNase-treated RNeasy Micro or Mini kits according to cell number. To prevent cross-contamination, each cell subset was processed individually, whereas patient and healthy donor samples were processed jointly. The immunoSEQ multiplex PCR was used to amplify TCRB sequences from cDNA, generating 87-bp fragments that spanned the CDR3 region. The amplicons were sequenced using the Illumina HiSeq platform. The study's processing was this. PCR bias was computationally corrected using synthetic template baselines, reads within Hamming distance 2 were collapsed, and singletons that could not be merged were discarded. By aligning reads against IMGT, V, D and J genes, CDR3 length, and insertions or deletions at six rearrangement sites were assigned. Clonotype counts were normalized to sorted cell number within each subset before computing true diversity and Gini coefficients with the tcR R package. The overlap coefficient, calculated on TCRB nucleotide sequences, was used to quantify repertoire sharing. Out-of-frame TCRB sequences from naive cells were analyzed as a proxy for the pre-selection repertoire. The clones in this table, taken by TCRdb from immuneACCESS, are in-frame only. Not every clone is retained; where verified, under half of the shortfall comes from an unresolved V gene, and the cause of the rest is unknown. Clonal size and the V and J genes are those of that table, whereas D and trimming came from the DNA. The sample table holds about 280,000 clones, of which 15% were seen once. The leading ten clones occupy 0.015% to 0.017% of the sample.

A single peripheral blood draw of approximately 0.11 L on average was collected from each donor into heparinised tubes. Naive, central memory, regulatory and stem cell-like memory CD4+ T cells were sorted on a BD FACSAria II using a panel including CD45RO, CCR7, CD25, CD127, CD95 and CD27. All sorted populations exceeded 95% purity. PBMCs were isolated immediately by Lymphoprep density gradient centrifugation and stained directly without culture. Samples were stained and sorted in pairs, with one healthy donor and one patient per experiment, so that batch effects were minimized. Germline trimming amounts to 4 bases on V and 4 bases on J, with 11 as the count of junction bases outside the gene matches. Including the terminal cysteine and phenylalanine, the CDR3 comprises 16 residues. The retained sequence is limited to the CDR3, 48 bases, with the frame set at the first base. Via the germline V gene (reference sequence), CDR1 is SGHNT and CDR2 YYREEE.

The origin of this receptor is a young man with type 1 diabetes. The rearrangement joined TRBV5-4 to TRBJ1-1; 9 central bases correspond to TRBD1. Source material: naive CD4+ T cells from blood. What this sample's cell subset or site label stands for: true naive CD4+ T cells. DNA sequence: TGTGCCAGCAGCCAAACGGGACAGGGAAGGAGCACTGAAGCTTTCTTT. It translates to CASSQTGQGRSTEAFF.